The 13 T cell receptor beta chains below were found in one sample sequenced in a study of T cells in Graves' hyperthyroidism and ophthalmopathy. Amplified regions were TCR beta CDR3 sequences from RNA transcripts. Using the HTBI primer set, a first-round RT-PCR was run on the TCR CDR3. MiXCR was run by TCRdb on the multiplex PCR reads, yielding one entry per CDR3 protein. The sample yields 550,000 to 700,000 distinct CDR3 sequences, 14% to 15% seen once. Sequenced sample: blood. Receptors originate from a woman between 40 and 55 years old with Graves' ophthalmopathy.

For the CDR3, the DNA is TGTGCCATTCATCGGGGGGTAAGGGGCTATGGCTACACCTTC. It specifies CAIHRGVRGYGYTF. The chain joins TRBV10-3 to TRBJ1-2; D possibly corresponds to TRBD1 (5 bases). Trimming shortened V by 9 bases and J by 4 bases, and 18 bases separated the two germline ends. Germline-derived CDR1 and CDR2 are ENHRY and SYGVKD. The length of the CDR3 is 14 residues.

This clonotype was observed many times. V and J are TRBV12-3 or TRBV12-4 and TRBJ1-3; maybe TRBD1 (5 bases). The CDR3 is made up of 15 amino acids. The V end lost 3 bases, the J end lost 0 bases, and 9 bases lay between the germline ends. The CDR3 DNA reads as TGTGCCAGCAGTTTTTGGGGGGGCTCTGGAAACACCATATATTTT. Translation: CASSFWGGSGNTIYF.

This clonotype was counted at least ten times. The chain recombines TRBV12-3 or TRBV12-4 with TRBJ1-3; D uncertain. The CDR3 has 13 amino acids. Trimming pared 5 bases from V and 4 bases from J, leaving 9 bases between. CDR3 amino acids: CASSQEHGNTIYF. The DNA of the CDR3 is TGTGCCAGCAGTCAGGAACACGGAAACACCATATATTTT.

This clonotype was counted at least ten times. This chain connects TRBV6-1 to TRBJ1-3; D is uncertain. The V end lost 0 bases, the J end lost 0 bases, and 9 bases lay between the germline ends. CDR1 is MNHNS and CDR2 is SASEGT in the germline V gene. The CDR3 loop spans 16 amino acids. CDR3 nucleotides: TGTGCCAGCAGTGAAGCTCTGAGAAGCTCTGGAAACACCATATATTTT. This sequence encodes CASSEALRSSGNTIYF.

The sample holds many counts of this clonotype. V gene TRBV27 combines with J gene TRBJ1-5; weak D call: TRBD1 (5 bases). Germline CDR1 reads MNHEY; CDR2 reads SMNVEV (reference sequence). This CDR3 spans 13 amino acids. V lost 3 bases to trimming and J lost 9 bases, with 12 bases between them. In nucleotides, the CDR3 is TGTGCCAGCAGTTTCGGGACCTCCGGGCCCCAGCATTTT. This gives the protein CASSFGTSGPQHF.

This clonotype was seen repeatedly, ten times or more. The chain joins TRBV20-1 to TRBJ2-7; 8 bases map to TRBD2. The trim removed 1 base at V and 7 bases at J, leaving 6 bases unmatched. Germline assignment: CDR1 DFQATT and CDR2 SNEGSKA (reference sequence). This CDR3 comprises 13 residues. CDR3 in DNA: TGCAGTGCTAGAGCGGGAGGGCCGGGGGAGCAGTACTTC. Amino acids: CSARAGGPGEQYF.

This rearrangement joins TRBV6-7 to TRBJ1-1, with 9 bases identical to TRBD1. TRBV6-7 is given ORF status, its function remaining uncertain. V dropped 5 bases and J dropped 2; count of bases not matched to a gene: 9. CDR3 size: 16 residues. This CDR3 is CASSHHPDRGNTEAFF. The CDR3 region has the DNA TGTGCCAGCAGTCACCACCCGGACAGGGGAAACACTGAAGCTTTCTTT.

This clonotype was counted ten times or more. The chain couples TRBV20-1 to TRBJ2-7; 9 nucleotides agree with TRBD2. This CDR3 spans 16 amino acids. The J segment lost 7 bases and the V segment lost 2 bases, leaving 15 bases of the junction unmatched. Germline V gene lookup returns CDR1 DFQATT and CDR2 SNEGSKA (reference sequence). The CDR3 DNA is TGCAGTGCTAGACCTCCATGGATAGCGGGAGTTGGGGAGCAGTACTTC. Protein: CSARPPWIAGVGEQYF.

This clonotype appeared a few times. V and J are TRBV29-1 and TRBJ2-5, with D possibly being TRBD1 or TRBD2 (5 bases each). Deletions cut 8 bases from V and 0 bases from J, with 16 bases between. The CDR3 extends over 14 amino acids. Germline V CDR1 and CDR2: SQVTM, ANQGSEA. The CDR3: CSTSLGVDQETQYF. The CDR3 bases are TGCAGCACCAGCTTGGGGGTGGACCAAGAGACCCAGTACTTC.

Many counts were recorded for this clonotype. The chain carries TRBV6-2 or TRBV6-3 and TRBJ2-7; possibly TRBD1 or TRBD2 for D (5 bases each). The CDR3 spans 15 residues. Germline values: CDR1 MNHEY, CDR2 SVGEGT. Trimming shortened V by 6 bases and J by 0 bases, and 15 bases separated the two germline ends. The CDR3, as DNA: TGTGCCAGCAGCCGCACTGAGGGGTCCTCCTACGAGCAGTACTTC. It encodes CASSRTEGSSYEQYF.

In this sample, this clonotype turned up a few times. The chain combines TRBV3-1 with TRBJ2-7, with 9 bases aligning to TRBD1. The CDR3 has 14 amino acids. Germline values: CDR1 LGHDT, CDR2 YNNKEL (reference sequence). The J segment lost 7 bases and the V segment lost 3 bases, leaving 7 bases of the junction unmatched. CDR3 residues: CASSHRDRVEEQYF. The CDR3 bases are TGTGCCAGCAGCCACCGGGACAGGGTCGAGGAGCAGTACTTC.

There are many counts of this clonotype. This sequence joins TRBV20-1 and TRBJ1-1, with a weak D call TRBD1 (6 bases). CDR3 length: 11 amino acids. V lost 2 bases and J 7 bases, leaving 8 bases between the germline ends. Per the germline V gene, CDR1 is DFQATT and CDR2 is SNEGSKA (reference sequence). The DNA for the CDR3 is TGCAGTGCTAGACGACAGGTTGAAGCTTTCTTT. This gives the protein CSARRQVEAFF.

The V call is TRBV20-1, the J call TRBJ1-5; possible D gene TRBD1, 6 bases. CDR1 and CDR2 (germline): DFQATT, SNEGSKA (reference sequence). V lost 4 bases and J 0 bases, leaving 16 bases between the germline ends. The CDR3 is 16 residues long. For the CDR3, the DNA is TGCAGTGCTAAACAGGGTATATTGCGTAGCAATCAGCCCCAGCATTTT. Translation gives CSAKQGILRSNQPQHF.